The TCR beta chain described here comes from a study of blood T cell repertoires in COVID-19. Looking at the study overall: Sources were T cells, B-cell-depleted T cells, or PBMCs; the material itself was cDNA or gDNA.

All exposed participants met a person with COVID-19 within 2 weeks before entering the study. The table came from immunoSEQ multiplex PCR; TCRdb's copy has only in-frame clones and leaves some out. The sample carries about 270,000 clones, approximately 90% recorded once. The CDR3 runs 14 residues. In germline, CDR1 is MDHEN, CDR2 SYDVKM. J lost 1 base, V lost 2 bases, and 2 bases had no gene match. This TCR was sampled from a man aged 40-55 years who had been exposed to COVID-19. V gene TRBV28 combines with J gene TRBJ2-7; 7 positions agree with TRBD1. The sequenced sample was PBMCs or T cells enriched from blood (not recorded which). The CDR3 bases are TGTGCCAGCAGTTTAAGGGGGCTATCCTACGAGCAGTACTTC. It encodes CASSLRGLSYEQYF.